This T cell receptor beta chain was identified during a study of blood T cell repertoires in COVID-19. Here immunoSEQ multiplex PCR was the method, and the copy in TCRdb shows in-frame clones only, minus some. Here the sample spans 150,000 to 200,000 clones, about 83% being singletons. Germline-derived CDR1 and CDR2 are MGHRA and YSYEKL. The CDR3 loop spans 15 amino acids. Trimming removed 6 bases from V and 4 bases from J; junction bases left unmatched: 8. V gene TRBV4-1 combines with J gene TRBJ2-1; 8 bases are a match to TRBD2. Input material: PBMCs or T cells enriched from blood (not recorded which). This clonotype originated in a woman younger than 45 who had been exposed to COVID-19. The CDR3 DNA reads as TGCGCCAGCAGGCCTGGGGCGGGGGGTTACAATGAGCAGTTCTTC. Translating it yields CASRPGAGGYNEQFF.